The 27 T cell receptor beta chains below come from one sample, sequenced in a study of T cells in Graves' hyperthyroidism and ophthalmopathy. The CDR3 regions of TCR beta were amplified from RNA transcripts. Initially, a first-round RT-PCR of the TCR CDR3 employed the HTBI primer set. Using its own MiXCR run on the multiplex PCR reads, TCRdb lists one record per CDR3 protein. The sample includes about 480,000 distinct CDR3 sequences, around 15% of them seen just once. The sequenced sample was blood. Source of these receptors: a young woman with Graves' hyperthyroidism.

This clonotype was seen repeatedly, ten times or more. The rearrangement links TRBV20-1 to TRBJ2-2; 11 bases map to TRBD2. CDR1 is DFQATT and CDR2 is SNEGSKA in the germline V gene (reference sequence). The CDR3 totals 16 residues. V lost 0 bases, J lost 7 bases, and 7 bases stayed unmatched. CDR3: CSARDSTSGKIGELFF. CDR3 bases: TGCAGTGCTAGAGACTCGACTAGCGGGAAGATCGGGGAGCTGTTTTTT.

This clonotype was observed at least ten times. This chain joins TRBV20-1 and TRBJ2-3; D perhaps matches TRBD2 (5 bases). The CDR3 is 13 amino acids. Germline V gene lookup returns CDR1 DFQATT and CDR2 SNEGSKA (reference sequence). The V end was cut by 3 bases, the J end by 2 bases, with 9 bases between. The CDR3 DNA follows: TGCAGTGCTAGCGGACTGACCACAGATACGCAGTATTTT. Residues: CSASGLTTDTQYF.

This clonotype was seen repeatedly, ten times or more. The genes are TRBV11-3 and TRBJ2-5, with TRBD2 matching over 8 bases. Trimming removed 8 bases from V and 8 bases from J; junction bases left unmatched: 10. From germline, CDR1 is SGHNT and CDR2 YENEEA. The CDR3 runs to 13 residues. The CDR3 protein is CASGRGTSGTQYF. As DNA, the CDR3 is TGTGCCAGCGGTAGGGGAACTAGCGGTACCCAGTACTTC.

This clonotype has at least ten counts. The V and J genes are TRBV18 and TRBJ2-1, with D perhaps matching TRBD2 (6 bases). V dropped 3 bases and J dropped 4 bases, with 19 bases sitting between them. CDR3 length: 17 residues. Germline V gene sequence: CDR1 KGHSH, CDR2 LQKENI. DNA for the CDR3: TGTGCCAGCTCACCCCCTTCCGGGGACTTACTATACAATGAGCAGTTCTTC. This codes for CASSPPSGDLLYNEQFF.

The chain is built from TRBV29-1 and TRBJ2-2; a possible D gene is TRBD2 (6 bases). The CDR3 is 12 residues long. Trimming removed 3 bases from V and 6 bases from J, with 8 bases in between. Germline assignment: CDR1 SQVTM and CDR2 ANQGSEA. The DNA for the CDR3 is TGCAGCGTTGATGGCGGGGCCGGGGAGCTGTTTTTT. Amino acid sequence: CSVDGGAGELFF.

A few counts support this clonotype. This rearrangement joins TRBV19 to TRBJ1-1; D gene uncertain. The CDR3 spans 15 residues. The germline V and J ends were trimmed by 1 base and 6 bases, with 15 bases remaining between them. CDR1 and CDR2 from the germline V gene are LNHDA and SQIVND (reference sequence). CDR3 nucleotide sequence: TGTGCCAGTAGTATAGGAGGGTCCCTCATGGCTGAAGCTTTCTTT. The encoded protein is CASSIGGSLMAEAFF.

This clonotype was recorded many times. The genes are TRBV6-1 and TRBJ1-5; D gene uncertain. The length of the CDR3 is 13 residues. CDR1 MNHNS and CDR2 SASEGT come from the germline V gene. The V and J ends lost 6 bases and 1 base respectively, with 7 bases between them. CDR3: CASSPASNQPQHF. The CDR3 DNA sequence: TGTGCCAGCAGCCCAGCGAGCAATCAGCCCCAGCATTTT.

In its sample, this clonotype was seen many times. The rearrangement uses TRBV5-1 and TRBJ1-2, with TRBD1 matching 8 bases. This CDR3 is 15 amino acids long. The germline gives CDR1 SGHRS, CDR2 YFSETQ. V shed 4 bases and J 6 bases; nucleotides not matched to a gene: 11. As DNA, the CDR3 is TGCGCCAGCAGCCCGGGAGGGCAGGGGGCGGATGGCTACACCTTC. It is translated as CASSPGGQGADGYTF. Together with reference TRBV5-1 and TRBJ1-2, the CDR3 gives the full variable domain: KAGVTQTPRYLIKTRGQQVTLSCSPISGHRSVSWYQQTPGQGLQFLFEYFSETQRNKGNFPGRFSGRQFSNSRSEMNVSTLELGDSALYLCASSPGGQGADGYTFGSGTRLTVV.

The V and J genes are TRBV12-3 or TRBV12-4 and TRBJ2-1; TRBD2 matches 9 bases. The CDR3 covers 15 residues. V lost 5 bases to trimming and J lost 10 bases; unmatched junction nucleotides: 12. CDR3 DNA sequence: TGTGCCAGCAGTCCCGGGACTAGCCTCCCTGGGGAGCAGTTCTTC. Its translation: CASSPGTSLPGEQFF.

This clonotype was counted at least ten times. The genes are TRBV14 and TRBJ1-2; the D is unclear. The CDR3 consists of 16 residues. CDR1 is SGHDN and CDR2 is FVKESK in the germline V gene. V lost 0 bases and J lost 6, with 17 bases in between. CDR3 loop: CASSQDGVLGYHGYTF. The CDR3 bases are TGTGCCAGCAGCCAAGATGGGGTCCTGGGGTACCATGGCTACACCTTC.

The chain recombines TRBV4-1 with TRBJ2-3; 10 bases map to TRBD1. Germline V CDR1 and CDR2: MGHRA, YSYEKL. The length of the CDR3 is 16 residues. V was pared by 9 bases and J by 2 bases, with 11 bases of the junction left unmatched. The CDR3 is CASSQTGTGATDTQYF. The CDR3, as DNA: TGCGCCAGTTCCCAAACCGGGACAGGGGCCACAGATACGCAGTATTTT.

This clonotype was seen ten or more times. The genes are TRBV19 and TRBJ2-1, with 9 nucleotides matching TRBD2. Losses at the gene ends were 0 bases for V and 6 bases for J; bases not matched to a gene: 9. This CDR3 has 17 amino acids. Germline V gene lookup returns CDR1 LNHDA and CDR2 SQIVND (reference sequence). The CDR3 here is CASSIDRSSGRRNEQFF. Written as DNA, the CDR3 is TGTGCCAGTAGTATAGATCGAAGTAGCGGGAGACGCAATGAGCAGTTCTTC.

This clonotype came up many times. This chain connects TRBV29-1 to TRBJ1-2, with D perhaps matching TRBD1 (6 bases). Trimming cost V 6 bases and J 6 bases, with 11 bases left between them. The germline V gene encodes CDR1 SQVTM and CDR2 ANQGSEA. This CDR3 has 11 amino acids. The CDR3 loop reads CSVETGHGYTF. The CDR3 DNA reads as TGCAGCGTGGAGACAGGTCATGGCTACACCTTC.

This clonotype was recorded a few times. This rearrangement joins TRBV4-1 to TRBJ1-1; D not resolved. Deletions cut 0 bases from V and 11 bases from J, with 22 bases between. The CDR3 runs 16 residues. From germline, CDR1 is MGHRA and CDR2 YSYEKL. The CDR3 spells CASSQDTRHEVTQAFF. Here the CDR3 DNA reads TGCGCCAGCAGCCAAGATACCCGGCATGAGGTGACCCAGGCTTTCTTT.

In this sample, this clonotype turned up many times. The genes are TRBV6-2 or TRBV6-3 and TRBJ2-3; D is possibly TRBD2 (6 bases). Trimming pared 6 bases from V and 5 bases from J, leaving 21 bases between. Per germline, CDR1 MNHEY and CDR2 SVGEGT. CDR3 length equals 16 residues. The CDR3 region is CASSALGGARRDTQYF. The CDR3 region has the DNA TGTGCCAGCAGCGCCCTGGGGGGAGCCAGGAGAGATACGCAGTATTTT.

This clonotype was seen at least ten times. J is TRBJ2-3 and V is TRBV3-1; D is undetermined. This CDR3 has 16 amino acids. CDR1 is LGHDT and CDR2 is YNNKEL in the germline V gene (reference sequence). V was shortened by 0 bases and J by 6 bases, with 16 bases between the two germline ends. The CDR3 protein is CASSQELALTPDTQYF. DNA for the CDR3: TGTGCCAGCAGCCAAGAGTTGGCACTCACGCCCGATACGCAGTATTTT.

V usage is TRBV5-1 and J usage is TRBJ2-3; a possible D gene is TRBD1 (7 bases). The germline V gene encodes CDR1 SGHRS and CDR2 YFSETQ. This CDR3 has 15 residues. Trimming pared 4 bases from V and 2 bases from J, leaving 14 bases between. The CDR3 nucleotides read TGCGCCAGCAGCGGGGGGACAGTATCCACAGATACGCAGTATTTT. Amino acids: CASSGGTVSTDTQYF. The variable domain in full, with the rest retrieved from reference TRBV5-1 and TRBJ2-3, is KAGVTQTPRYLIKTRGQQVTLSCSPISGHRSVSWYQQTPGQGLQFLFEYFSETQRNKGNFPGRFSGRQFSNSRSEMNVSTLELGDSALYLCASSGGTVSTDTQYFGPGTRLTVL.

Of note for this clonotype: Given a much more abundant clone one base away, this may be a read error. V usage is TRBV19 and J usage is TRBJ2-5; no definite D call. Looked up from germline, CDR1 is LNHDA and CDR2 is SQIVND (reference sequence). There are 13 residues in the CDR3. Deletions cut 3 bases from V and 2 bases from J, with 7 bases between. DNA of the CDR3: TGTGCCAGTAGTATGCCGGCTCAAGAGACCCAGTACTTC. This gives the protein CASSMPAQETQYF.

This clonotype was observed a handful of times. The genes are TRBV19 and TRBJ1-3; D is ambiguous. Germline CDR1 is LNHDA and CDR2 is SQIVND (reference sequence). V dropped 1 base and J dropped 1 base, with 8 bases sitting between them. The length of the CDR3 is 15 residues. The CDR3, as DNA: TGTGCCAGTAGTATAGCGGGCTCTTCTGGAAACACCATATATTTT. Protein sequence: CASSIAGSSGNTIYF.

Many counts were recorded for this clonotype. The V gene is TRBV11-3, the J gene TRBJ2-3, with a tentative D call TRBD2 (6 bases). The CDR3 extends over 14 amino acids. Trimming left V 4 bases short and J 5 bases short, with 13 bases between. Germline loops: CDR1 SGHNT, CDR2 YENEEA. The CDR3 DNA reads as TGTGCCAGCAGCTACGGGGGAGGAGGAGATACGCAGTATTTT. It specifies CASSYGGGGDTQYF.

The chain couples TRBV30 to TRBJ1-2; D perhaps matches TRBD1 (6 bases). The CDR3 contains 15 residues. V dropped 2 bases and J dropped 3 bases, with 16 bases sitting between them. The V gene's germline CDR1 is GTSNPN and CDR2 SVGIG (reference sequence). The CDR3 sequence: CAWSLTGKSYYGYTF. DNA of the CDR3: TGTGCCTGGAGTTTAACAGGGAAAAGTTACTATGGCTACACCTTC.

This clonotype was seen repeatedly, ten times or more. The gene calls are TRBV10-3 and TRBJ2-1; 11 bases line up with TRBD1. The J segment lost 9 bases and the V segment lost 6 bases, leaving 16 bases of the junction unmatched. The CDR3 runs to 17 residues. CDR1 is ENHRY, CDR2 SYGVKD, per germline. For the CDR3, the DNA is TGTGCCATCAGCCTCGGGGGAGGACAGGGGGCTACACTTGAGCAGTTCTTC. Its translation is CAISLGGGQGATLEQFF.

This clonotype was detected a few times. The rearrangement links TRBV12-3 or TRBV12-4 to TRBJ1-4, with D maybe TRBD1 (5 bases). Between the trimmed V and J ends, which lost 5 bases and 0 bases, there was a span of 10 bases. This CDR3 is built from 15 residues. CDR3 DNA: TGTGCCAGCAGTGTGCTCAGGGCAACTAATGAAAAACTGTTTTTT. Amino acids: CASSVLRATNEKLFF.

The genes are TRBV6-1 and TRBJ2-1; D not resolved. V was cut by 7 bases and J by 10 bases, with 11 bases left in between. Germline CDR1 is MNHNS and CDR2 is SASEGT. The length of the CDR3 is 11 residues. The CDR3 DNA sequence: TGTGCCAGCAAGAATGTCTGGGAGCAGTTCTTC. Translation: CASKNVWEQFF.

In this sample, this clonotype turned up many times. Written as DNA, the CDR3 is TGTGCCAGCAGTTCATGGACAGGGGCCTACGGCTACACCTTC. Translated: CASSSWTGAYGYTF. V gene TRBV27 combines with J gene TRBJ1-2; TRBD1 matches 9 bases. Trimming removed 4 bases from V and 8 bases from J; junction bases left unmatched: 8. The CDR3 has 14 residues. CDR1 is MNHEY and CDR2 is SMNVEV in the germline V gene (reference sequence).

This clonotype was found a few times. This could be a read error, since a much larger clone is one nucleotide away. The final CDR3 position lacks the conserved phenylalanine or tryptophan, pointing to a likely read error. V is TRBV7-9 and J is TRBJ1-1; 7 bases fit TRBD1. V shed 5 bases, J shed 0 bases, and the junction held 6 bases outside the gene matches. The CDR3 totals 15 residues. In germline, CDR1 is SEHNR, CDR2 FQNEAQ (reference sequence). The CDR3 DNA sequence: TGTGCCAGCAGCGTGACAGGGCAAATGAACACTGAAGCTTTCTCT. Protein product: CASSVTGQMNTEAFS.

This clonotype was recorded at least ten times. The rearrangement joins TRBV6-1 to TRBJ2-7, with 10 bases aligning to TRBD2. The germline V gene has CDR1 MNHNS and CDR2 SASEGT. This CDR3 is built from 17 residues. V lost 7 bases and J lost 0; bases outside the gene matches: 12. CDR3 protein: CASKKIAGGMSSYEQYF. DNA of the CDR3: TGTGCCAGCAAGAAGATAGCGGGAGGTATGAGCTCCTACGAGCAGTACTTC.